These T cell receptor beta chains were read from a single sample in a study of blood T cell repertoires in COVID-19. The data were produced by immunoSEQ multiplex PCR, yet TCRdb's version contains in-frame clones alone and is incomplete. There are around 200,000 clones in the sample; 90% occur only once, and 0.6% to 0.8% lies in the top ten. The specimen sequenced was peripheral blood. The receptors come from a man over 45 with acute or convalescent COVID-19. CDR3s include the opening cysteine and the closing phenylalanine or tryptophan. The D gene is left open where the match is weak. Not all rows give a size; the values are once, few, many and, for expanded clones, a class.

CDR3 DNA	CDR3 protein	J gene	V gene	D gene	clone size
TGTGCCAGCAGCCAAGATCAGGGGGCTGGAAACACCATATATTTT	CASSQDQGAGNTIYF	TRBJ1-3	TRBV3-1/TRBV3-2	TRBD1	.
TGTGCCAGCAGCCCCTGGGTCCGAGGAGCTTTCTTT	CASSPWVRGAFF	TRBJ1-1	TRBV11-2	.	.
TGTGCCAGCAGCTTAGGGGTAGGGGACTATGGCTACACCTTC	CASSLGVGDYGYTF	TRBJ1-2	TRBV7-3	.	.
TGTGCCAGCAGTCAAGGACAGAACGGGCATGAAAAACTGTTTTTT	CASSQGQNGHEKLFF	TRBJ1-4	TRBV6-4	.	.
TGCAGCGTTGAAGATCAAGGGCTAGCGGGCCCCACAGATACGCAGTATTTT	CSVEDQGLAGPTDTQYF	TRBJ2-3	TRBV29-1	TRBD2	.
TGTGCCAGCAGCTTCCGTGCTAGCGGGAATACCCGCTCCTACAATGAGCAGTTCTTC	CASSFRASGNTRSYNEQFF	TRBJ2-1	TRBV11-2	TRBD2	.
TGTGCCAGCAGTTATCCCCTGGTCGCCAGGGCCACCGAGACCCAGTACTTC	CASSYPLVARATETQYF	TRBJ2-5	TRBV6-2/TRBV6-3	.	.
TGCGCCAGCAGCCAAACCCGTGACAGGGGGGAAGCTTTCTTT	CASSQTRDRGEAFF	TRBJ1-1	TRBV4-1	TRBD1	.
TGTGCCAGCAGTCTCCCCCGTAACACTGAAGCTTTCTTT	CASSLPRNTEAFF	TRBJ1-1	TRBV28	.	.
TGTGCCAGCATGAACCAGGGGGGCGGTACTGAAGCTTTCTTT	CASMNQGGGTEAFF	TRBJ1-1	TRBV6-5	TRBD1	.
TGTGCCAGTGGGGAGTATAGCAATCAGCCCCAGCATTTT	CASGEYSNQPQHF	TRBJ1-5	TRBV19	.	.
TGTGCCAGCAGTTTAGGGGGCGGGAGTACCGGGGAGCTGTTTTTT	CASSLGGGSTGELFF	TRBJ2-2	TRBV27	.	.
TGTGCCAGCGACAGCGACAGAACCTACGAGCAGTACTTC	CASDSDRTYEQYF	TRBJ2-7	TRBV6-5	.	.
TGTGCCAGCAGCACAGGAACTGGGGCTTGGACAGATACGCAGTATTTT	CASSTGTGAWTDTQYF	TRBJ2-3	TRBV7-9	.	.
TGTGCCAGCAGTTATCGACAGGGGGTACAGGAAAAACTGTTTTTT	CASSYRQGVQEKLFF	TRBJ1-4	TRBV6-6	TRBD1	.
TGTGCCAGCAGGGCCACGACAGGGCGGAGCACTGAAGCTTTCTTT	CASRATTGRSTEAFF	TRBJ1-1	TRBV28	TRBD1	.
TGTGCTAGCAGCTTAGCTACGGACACCCCTAGCAATCAGCCCCAGCATTTT	CASSLATDTPSNQPQHF	TRBJ1-5	TRBV7-7	.	.
TGTGCCAGCAGCTTAGGTCGGGGAAGCTATGGCTACACCTTC	CASSLGRGSYGYTF	TRBJ1-2	TRBV7-2	.	.
TGTGCCAGCAAAGCGGGGGGGAACAATGAGCAGTTCTTC	CASKAGGNNEQFF	TRBJ2-1	TRBV12-3/TRBV12-4	TRBD2	.
TGTGCCAGCAGCGTAGTTGGGTCGGGACATCTTGAAGCTTTCTTT	CASSVVGSGHLEAFF	TRBJ1-1	TRBV9	.	.
TGTGCCAGCACCTGGACTAGCGAACATACGCAGTATTTT	CASTWTSEHTQYF	TRBJ2-3	TRBV12-3/TRBV12-4	TRBD2	.
TGTGCCAGCAGCGTAGGAGCGAACACTGAAGCTTTCTTT	CASSVGANTEAFF	TRBJ1-1	TRBV9	.	.
TGTGCCAGCAGCAAGATTTCGGGACAGGAGGTGAACACTGAAGCTTTCTTT	CASSKISGQEVNTEAFF	TRBJ1-1	TRBV21-1	.	.
TGTGCCAGCAGTTACGGTAGGGCAGGGGATAATTCACCCCTCCACTTT	CASSYGRAGDNSPLHF	TRBJ1-6	TRBV6-5	.	.
TGTGCCAGCAGGGCCTCTGGGCAGGGGGGAGGCTACACCTTC	CASRASGQGGGYTF	TRBJ1-2	TRBV27	TRBD1	once
TGTGCCATCAGAGCAGACAGGGGAGGGTGGTATTTT	CAIRADRGGWYF	TRBJ2-3	TRBV10-3	.	.
TGTGCCATCAGTGAGGGGCCCGGGACAGGGTTTCTAGTGGGAGCTTTCTTT	CAISEGPGTGFLVGAFF	TRBJ1-1	TRBV10-3	TRBD1	.
TGCGCCAGCAGCCAAGCCCGGGACAGGCTTAACTATGGCTACACCTTC	CASSQARDRLNYGYTF	TRBJ1-2	TRBV4-1	TRBD1	.
TGTGCCAGCAGTTTATACTCAGGCTCTAACACTGAAGCTTTCTTT	CASSLYSGSNTEAFF	TRBJ1-1	TRBV27	.	.
TGTGCCAGCAGTTTTACCGACGGGCAGCCCCAGCATTTT	CASSFTDGQPQHF	TRBJ1-5	TRBV28	.	.
TGTGCCAGCAGTCCCCCCAGGGTACGAATGCCCTTGGCGAACACCGGGGAGCTGTTTTTT	CASSPPRVRMPLANTGELFF	TRBJ2-2	TRBV6-2/TRBV6-3	.	.
TGCAGCGTTGAATCGACCGGGACTATTAATGAGCAGTTCTTC	CSVESTGTINEQFF	TRBJ2-1	TRBV29-1	TRBD2	.
TGTGCCAGCAGCGCCCGACTGGAGTGGGAGCAGTACTTC	CASSARLEWEQYF	TRBJ2-7	TRBV9	.	.
TGCAGCGCCCCGGACAGGCCCTGGGGCTACACCTTC	CSAPDRPWGYTF	TRBJ1-2	TRBV29-1	TRBD1	.
TGTGCCAGCAGCGTACTAGCGGGAGGGCCCACAGATACGCAGTATTTT	CASSVLAGGPTDTQYF	TRBJ2-3	TRBV6-4	TRBD2	.
TGTGCCAGCAGTTTATCGCGGGACAGCTATGGCTACACCTTC	CASSLSRDSYGYTF	TRBJ1-2	TRBV27	TRBD1	few
TGTGCCAGCAGCGGCCCGGGGGTCTCTGGAAACACCATATATTTT	CASSGPGVSGNTIYF	TRBJ1-3	TRBV9	.	.
TGTGCCAGCAGCCCCCCGGGGACTCCCTCCTACGAGCAGTACTTC	CASSPPGTPSYEQYF	TRBJ2-7	TRBV28	.	.
TGTGCCAGCAGTCCAACAGGGGGCGAGGAAGCTTTCTTT	CASSPTGGEEAFF	TRBJ1-1	TRBV28	TRBD1	.
TGTGCCAGCAGTTACTTGACAGACACAGATACGCAGTATTTT	CASSYLTDTDTQYF	TRBJ2-3	TRBV6-5	.	.
TGTGCCAGCACCCCGGGGGGGCGAGGAAACACCATATATTTT	CASTPGGRGNTIYF	TRBJ1-3	TRBV28	.	.
TGCGCCAGCAGCCAAGACAGCTCTGGAAACACCATATATTTT	CASSQDSSGNTIYF	TRBJ1-3	TRBV4-1	.	.
TGTGCCAGCAGCCATCTGAGCGGAGCCTCCTACAATGAGCAGTTCTTC	CASSHLSGASYNEQFF	TRBJ2-1	TRBV3-1/TRBV3-2	.	once
TGTGCCAGTAGGCAGGCAACCTATGGCTACACCTTC	CASRQATYGYTF	TRBJ1-2	TRBV19	.	.
TGTGCCAGCTCACCGACACAGGGGTCTAGCAATCAGCCCCAGCATTTT	CASSPTQGSSNQPQHF	TRBJ1-5	TRBV18	TRBD1	.
TGTGCCAGCAGCGATCGAACAGGGGTTCATGGCTACACCTTC	CASSDRTGVHGYTF	TRBJ1-2	TRBV6-6	TRBD1	.
TGTGCCAGCAGTTTAAGGGGACACAACTACGAGCAGTACTTC	CASSLRGHNYEQYF	TRBJ2-7	TRBV28	.	.
TGTGCCAGCAGCTTAGGAGCGGCAGGGGTCGGAGAAAAACTGTTTTTT	CASSLGAAGVGEKLFF	TRBJ1-4	TRBV7-6	.	.
TGCGCCAGCAGCCAGGGGACAGTCTACTCTGGAAACACCATATATTTT	CASSQGTVYSGNTIYF	TRBJ1-3	TRBV4-1	TRBD1	.
TGTGGGTGGGGGGACGAGCAGTACTTC	CGWGDEQYF	TRBJ2-7	TRBV10-3	.	.
TGTGCCAGCAGTTACGGGACAGGCAGTCTCACCCTCCACTTT	CASSYGTGSLTLHF	TRBJ1-6	TRBV6-5	TRBD1	.
TGTGCCAGCCTTAGGATGGGCGGGAGCACAGATACGCAGTATTTT	CASLRMGGSTDTQYF	TRBJ2-3	TRBV28	.	.
TGCGCCAGCAGCCCGGCTTCCCTACAGGAGCAGTTCTTC	CASSPASLQEQFF	TRBJ2-1	TRBV5-1	.	.
TGTGCCAGCAGCAGAGACACCACCTTCTCACCCCTCCACTTT	CASSRDTTFSPLHF	TRBJ1-6	TRBV27	.	.
TGTGCCAGCAGCTTAGTAGGACTAGCGGGGACCAAGTACTTC	CASSLVGLAGTKYF	TRBJ2-4	TRBV7-2	TRBD2	.
TGCGCCAGCAATGACGGGACAGGGAACACTGAAGCTTTCTTT	CASNDGTGNTEAFF	TRBJ1-1	TRBV5-1	TRBD1	.
TGTGCCAGCAGCTTAGGAATCGCGACAGGGTATGACAATGAGCAGTTCTTC	CASSLGIATGYDNEQFF	TRBJ2-1	TRBV7-6	TRBD1	.
TGTGCCAGCAGCCGCACTAGCGGGGGGGCCACAGATACGCAGTATTTT	CASSRTSGGATDTQYF	TRBJ2-3	TRBV7-2	TRBD2	.